These 9 T cell receptor beta chains share one sample of origin, sequenced in a study of T cells after yellow fever vaccination. TCRdb reprocessed the 5' RACE reads via MiXCR and lists one record per CDR3 protein. The sample records 150,000 to 200,000 distinct CDR3 sequences, over 7% being singletons. The sequencing here drew on CD8+ T cells sorted from PBMCs, taken 45 days after the yellow fever booster vaccination. The receptor set was obtained from a man in his late teens or twenties who received the YFV17D yellow fever vaccine.

The chain combines TRBV7-2 with TRBJ2-1; 8 nucleotides align to TRBD2. Trimming took 5 bases from V and 7 from J; bases not matched to a gene: 16. Per the germline V gene, CDR1 is SGHTA and CDR2 is FQGNSA. This CDR3 is built from 17 residues. The CDR3 loop is CASSPYGWRGVGNEQFF. CDR3 coding DNA: TGTGCCAGCAGCCCATATGGGTGGCGGGGGGTCGGTAATGAGCAGTTCTTC.

This clonotype was seen a few times. This CDR3 is CASSQDNGRTHYGYTF. The CDR3 DNA reads as TGTGCCAGCAGCCAAGATAATGGCCGAACACACTATGGCTACACCTTC. This rearrangement joins TRBV4-2 to TRBJ1-2; no clear D gene. Looked up from germline, CDR1 is LGHNA and CDR2 is YNFKEQ. The CDR3 totals 16 residues. V lost 0 bases and J lost 3, with 14 bases in between.

This clonotype was detected many times. The chain has TRBV6-6 and TRBJ2-7; no reliable D call. Germline V gives CDR1 MNHNY, CDR2 SVGAGI (reference sequence). With 4 bases removed from V and 4 bases from J, the gap between germline ends came to 8 bases. The CDR3 is 12 residues long. As DNA, the CDR3 is TGTGCCAGCAGTTCCAACAGATACGAGCAGTACGTC. Amino acid sequence: CASSSNRYEQYV.

The chain joins TRBV13 to TRBJ2-5; D possibly corresponds to TRBD1 (6 bases). The V and J ends lost 3 bases and 4 bases respectively, with 18 bases between them. The CDR3 contains 16 residues. Germline loops: CDR1 PRHDT, CDR2 FYEKMQ (reference sequence). The CDR3 coding sequence is TGTGCCAGCAGCTTTGAAGGACAGATCCAACGAGAGACCCAGTACTTC. Its protein product is CASSFEGQIQRETQYF.

The chain is built from TRBV4-1 and TRBJ1-5, with D possibly matching TRBD1 (6 bases). This CDR3 region has 15 residues. Trimming took 3 bases from V and 0 from J, leaving 9 bases between them. Germline CDR1 MGHRA, CDR2 YSYEKL. Here the CDR3 reads CASSHRQVSNQPQHF. The DNA of the CDR3 is TGCGCCAGCAGCCACCGACAGGTTAGCAATCAGCCCCAGCATTTT.

This clonotype was seen more than once but under ten times. This chain uses TRBV6-5 with TRBJ2-7; 11 nucleotides line up with TRBD1. The germline CDR1 and CDR2 sequences are MNHEY and SVGAGI. V trimming: 7 bases; J trimming: 6 bases; junction bases outside the gene matches: 17. The CDR3 is 17 residues long. CDR3 region: CASTEPRGTGGAVEQYF. In nucleotides, the CDR3 is TGTGCCAGCACCGAACCGAGAGGGACAGGGGGAGCGGTCGAGCAGTACTTC.

V gene TRBV7-8 combines with J gene TRBJ2-5, with a weak D call TRBD1 (6 bases). This CDR3 spans 15 amino acids. In germline, CDR1 is SGHVS, CDR2 FQNEAQ. The V and J ends lost 5 bases and 1 base respectively, with 14 bases between them. The chain's CDR3 is CASSLTGQTQETQYF. The CDR3 DNA is TGTGCCAGCAGCCTCACTGGACAGACCCAAGAGACCCAGTACTTC.

This chain links TRBV7-9 with TRBJ1-1; D uncertain. Trimming took 5 bases from V and 1 from J, leaving 14 bases between them. Per the germline V gene, CDR1 is SEHNR and CDR2 is FQNEAQ (reference sequence). This CDR3 contains 15 residues. The CDR3 bases are TGTGCCAGCAGCAAGATATTAGGGTCGAACACTGAAGCTTTCTTT. Protein sequence: CASSKILGSNTEAFF.

The rearrangement uses TRBV6-1 and TRBJ2-7; 9 positions match TRBD1. This CDR3 comprises 14 residues. The V gene end was trimmed by 5 bases and the J gene end by 2 bases; junction bases not matched to a gene: 4. Germline V gives CDR1 MNHNS, CDR2 SASEGT. The CDR3 nucleotides are TGTGCCAGCAGTCTGGACAGGGGAACCTACGAGCAGTACTTC. Translation gives CASSLDRGTYEQYF.